This T cell receptor (beta chain) originates from a study of cytotoxic CD8 clonotypes in ibrutinib-treated CLL. Study information: Partial responses numbered some 24 and complete responses 2; after a median around 74 months, approximately 14 stayed remitted and approximately twelve progressed. Points from the study as a whole: Rising at ibrutinib response, clonality subsequently fell back toward baseline at progression. Public clonotypes proved infrequent, and on treatment they shrank or remained steady.

Sequencing used immunoSEQ multiplex PCR; TCRdb keeps in-frame clones, though not all of them. Here the sample spans 150,000 or so clones, roughly 90% being singletons. As concerns this clone: The antigen remains unidentified.

The CDR3 is made up of 15 amino acids. V lost 3 bases and J lost 3; bases outside the gene matches: 8. The V gene's germline CDR1 is LNHDA and CDR2 SQIVND (reference sequence). Source: PBMCs, taken at disease progression, from a patient treated with ibrutinib. The sequence came from a human donor with chronic lymphocytic leukemia. The chain links TRBV19 to TRBJ2-7, with 7 bases matching TRBD1. CDR3 in DNA: TGTGCCAGTAGTATCCAGGTAGGGGGCCACTACGAGCAGTACTTC. Its protein product is CASSIQVGGHYEQYF.